This entry features one T cell receptor beta chain sequence. Its antigen remains unidentified. The data belong to a study of CD8 T cells in ankylosing spondylitis. V shed 6 bases and J 7 bases; nucleotides not matched to a gene: 11. The CDR3 has 16 residues. Germline V gene data show CDR1 as DFQATT and CDR2 as SNEGSKA (reference sequence). A single record per CDR3 protein comes from TCRdb applying MiXCR to the 5' RACE reads. The table records fewer than 250,000 distinct CDR3 sequences, around 32% of them present only once. Study findings and constraints: Made up of fewer than ten highly homologous variants, a TCR beta motif appeared characteristic of ankylosing spondylitis blood.

This clonotype originated in a male donor with ankylosing spondylitis or in good health (not recorded which). The V gene is TRBV20-1, the J gene TRBJ2-1, with 14 bases matching TRBD2. What was sequenced was blood, either unsorted or a sorted T cell fraction (not recorded which). The CDR3 loop reads CSARLAGGQIYNEQFF. The CDR3 region has the DNA TGCAGTGCCCGACTAGCGGGGGGGCAGATCTATAATGAGCAGTTCTTC.